Following are 23 T cell receptor beta chains from one sample sequenced in a study of CD8 T cells in Susac syndrome. With random hexamers, roughly 0.45 to 1 ug RNA was reverse transcribed. MiXCR was run by TCRdb on the immunoSEQ multiplex PCR reads, yielding one entry per CDR3 protein. This table holds about 140,000 distinct CDR3 sequences, roughly 95% found once. Material for sequencing was CD4+ T cells from PBMCs. These receptors all stem from a human donor with multiple sclerosis.

V gene TRBV3-1 combines with J gene TRBJ2-7, with a weak D call TRBD2 (6 bases). Trimming took off 0 bases at V and 2 bases at J, with 14 bases between the two ends. The CDR3 has 16 amino acids. Germline CDR1 LGHDT, CDR2 YNNKEL (reference sequence). The chain's CDR3 is CASSQDSGLATYEQYF. The CDR3 coding sequence is TGTGCCAGCAGCCAAGATTCGGGTCTAGCGACCTACGAGCAGTACTTC.

The CDR3 here is CASSQSSGGMWEQYF. CDR3 coding DNA: TGTGCCAGCAGCCAATCTAGCGGGGGGATGTGGGAGCAGTACTTC. The genes are TRBV5-4 and TRBJ2-7; TRBD2 agrees at 11 bases. V lost 4 bases and J lost 7; bases outside the gene matches: 10. CDR1 is SGHNT, CDR2 YYREEE, per germline (reference sequence). The CDR3 has 15 amino acids.

The chain employs TRBV28 and TRBJ1-2, with D tentatively TRBD1 (5 bases). The CDR3 is 15 residues long. Trimming left V 8 bases short and J 4 bases short, with 20 bases between. Germline CDR1 is MDHEN and CDR2 is SYDVKM. This chain's CDR3 is CASLIGAQQAYGYTF. In DNA, the CDR3 is TGTGCCAGCCTGATTGGGGCACAGCAGGCCTATGGCTACACCTTC.

The rearrangement uses TRBV5-1 and TRBJ2-7; D perhaps matches TRBD1 (6 bases). V shed 1 base and J shed 4 bases, with 15 bases lying between them. Germline V lookup: CDR1 SGHRS, CDR2 YFSETQ. This CDR3 contains 15 residues. The CDR3 protein is CASSLSGTSSYEQYF. The DNA for the CDR3 is TGCGCCAGCAGCTTGTCTGGGACATCTTCTTACGAGCAGTACTTC.

The V gene is TRBV7-8, the J gene TRBJ2-5; 12 bases fit TRBD2. V gave up 3 bases and J gave up 5 bases; unmatched junction bases: 7. Germline V gives CDR1 SGHVS, CDR2 FQNEAQ. The CDR3 is 16 amino acids. CDR3 nucleotide sequence: TGTGCCAGCAGCTTCCGACTAGCGGGGGCGGCGGAGACCCAGTACTTC. Translated: CASSFRLAGAAETQYF. Full variable domain (missing parts from reference TRBV7-8 and TRBJ2-5): GAGVSQSPRYKVAKRGQDVALRCDPISGHVSLFWYQQALGQGPEFLTYFQNEAQLDKSGLPSDRFFAERPEGSVSTLKIQRTQQEDSAVYLCASSFRLAGAAETQYFGPGTRLLVL.

The chain has TRBV29-1 and TRBJ1-6; 9 positions agree with TRBD1. J gave up 6 bases and V 2 bases, and 8 bases lay outside the gene matches. The germline CDR1 and CDR2 sequences are SQVTM and ANQGSEA. This CDR3 contains 16 residues. CDR3 coding DNA: TGCAGCGTTGAAAGGGACCCGGGACAGGGTAATTCACCCCTCCACTTT. The encoded protein is CSVERDPGQGNSPLHF.

The chain has TRBV12-3 or TRBV12-4 and TRBJ2-1; D call uncertain. The CDR3 extends over 17 amino acids. Trimming took 3 bases from V and 1 from J, leaving 16 bases between them. CDR3: CASSLGLGSGSYNEQFF. The CDR3, as DNA: TGTGCCAGCAGTTTGGGGTTGGGATCTGGGTCCTACAATGAGCAGTTCTTC.

The chain recombines TRBV5-4 with TRBJ1-2; possibly TRBD1 for D (5 bases). The CDR3 sequence is 15 residues long. The germline V gene encodes CDR1 SGHNT and CDR2 YYREEE (reference sequence). The germline V and J ends were trimmed by 0 bases and 6 bases, with 15 bases remaining between them. This chain's CDR3 is CASSLGGRGTDGYTF. The DNA for the CDR3 is TGTGCCAGCAGCTTGGGGGGTAGGGGAACGGATGGCTACACCTTC.

This sequence joins TRBV5-6 and TRBJ2-3; no definite D call. Germline values: CDR1 SGHDT, CDR2 YYEEEE. The germline V and J ends were trimmed by 1 base and 0 bases, with 9 bases remaining between them. The CDR3 runs 15 residues. The CDR3 DNA reads TGTGCCAGCAGCTTGCGGCGTACGAGCACAGATACGCAGTATTTT. Protein: CASSLRRTSTDTQYF.

With regard to this clonotype: At one of its ends the junction is not consistent with the germline gene, which may arise from a read error. This chain joins TRBV4-1 and TRBJ2-1; D is perhaps TRBD1 or TRBD2 (5 bases each). The germline CDR1 and CDR2 sequences are MGHRA and YSYEKL. This CDR3 comprises 15 residues. The CDR3 DNA reads TGCGCCAGCAGCCAAGTCGTCTTACGGGACCCCGAGCTGTTCTTC. It is translated as CASSQVVLRDPELFF.

The gene calls are TRBV20-1 and TRBJ2-5; D not certain. V lost 7 bases, J lost 7 bases, and 13 bases lay in between. The CDR3 runs to 11 residues. The germline CDR1 and CDR2 sequences are DFQATT and SNEGSKA (reference sequence). CDR3 DNA: TGCAGTGAAGTCCTTGTGGGGACCCAGTACTTC. Translated, it gives CSEVLVGTQYF.

This chain joins TRBV20-1 and TRBJ2-3; D is possibly TRBD1 (5 bases). Germline CDR1 and CDR2: DFQATT and SNEGSKA (reference sequence). Trimming took 0 bases from V and 4 from J, leaving 8 bases between them. The CDR3 has 13 amino acids. In DNA form, the CDR3 reads TGCAGTGCTAGAGAGGGGCCCGCAGATACGCAGTATTTT. The encoded protein is CSAREGPADTQYF.

The chain carries TRBV14 and TRBJ2-3; 8 bases map to TRBD1. CDR1 and CDR2 from the germline V gene are SGHDN and FVKESK. The ends lost 4 bases at V and 2 bases at J; junction bases unmatched: 5. The CDR3 covers 15 residues. This CDR3 reads CASSRQGLVTDTQYF. CDR3 nucleotides: TGTGCCAGCAGCCGACAGGGGCTTGTCACAGATACGCAGTATTTT.

The rearrangement links TRBV3-1 to TRBJ2-5; TRBD2 agrees at 11 bases. Trimming took 6 bases from V and 7 from J; bases not matched to a gene: 7. This CDR3 is 14 amino acids long. Germline V gene sequence: CDR1 LGHDT, CDR2 YNNKEL (reference sequence). CDR3 bases: TGTGCCAGCAGTATAGCGGGAGGGCGCGGGACCCAGTACTTC. Its translation: CASSIAGGRGTQYF.

The J gene is TRBJ2-7, the V gene TRBV20-1; no clear D. The CDR3 length is 15 residues. Germline CDR1 and CDR2: DFQATT and SNEGSKA (reference sequence). V lost 0 bases and J 3 bases, leaving 15 bases between the germline ends. In nucleotides, the CDR3 is TGCAGTGCTAGAGATACGAAGGCCACGCTCTACGAGCAGTACTTC. Its translation is CSARDTKATLYEQYF.

The genes are TRBV12-3 or TRBV12-4 and TRBJ2-5; the D is unclear. The CDR3 runs 15 residues. Trimming took off 6 bases at V and 5 bases at J, with 19 bases between the two ends. The CDR3 sequence is CASSSGTAIRETQYF. The CDR3, as DNA: TGTGCCAGCAGCTCGGGCACAGCGATCAGGGAGACCCAGTACTTC.

The V call is TRBV7-2, the J call TRBJ1-5; D perhaps matches TRBD1 (5 bases). Trimming stripped 4 bases from V and 6 bases from J, with 16 bases between. CDR1 and CDR2 from the germline V gene are SGHTA and FQGNSA. The CDR3 contains 15 residues. CDR3 nucleotide sequence: TGTGCCAGCAGCTCCGGGACGCTAATCACTCAGCCCCAGCATTTT. It translates to CASSSGTLITQPQHF.

V and J are TRBV29-1 and TRBJ1-1, with D maybe TRBD1 (5 bases). The germline V gene encodes CDR1 SQVTM and CDR2 ANQGSEA. The CDR3 spans 12 residues. The V end was cut by 7 bases, the J end by 1 base, with 10 bases between. The DNA of the CDR3 is TGCAGCGGGGCCGGGGCGAACACTGAAGCTTTCTTT. Its translation: CSGAGANTEAFF.

The rearrangement links TRBV12-3 or TRBV12-4 to TRBJ1-5; unclear D gene. CDR3 length: 14 residues. Trimming removed 5 bases at V and 6 bases at J, with 14 bases between. CDR3 protein: CASSPPEWTQPQHF. CDR3 sequence (DNA): TGTGCCAGCAGTCCCCCAGAGTGGACTCAGCCCCAGCATTTT.

There are a few counts of this clonotype. The chain uses TRBV11-1 and TRBJ1-2; D is undetermined. This CDR3 has 12 amino acids. Trimming stripped 4 bases from V and 4 bases from J, with 7 bases between. Germline V gives CDR1 SGHAT, CDR2 FQDESV (reference sequence). CDR3 bases: TGTGCCAGCAGCTCGAACGGCTATGGCTACACCTTC. Protein sequence: CASSSNGYGYTF.

The chain uses TRBV6-2 or TRBV6-3 and TRBJ1-5; 9 nucleotides agree with TRBD1. CDR3 length equals 15 residues. The germline V gene encodes CDR1 MNHEY and CDR2 SVGEGT. Unmatched junction bases numbered 7, after V lost 8 bases and J lost 2 bases. Here the CDR3 reads CASARQGVGNQPQHF. The CDR3 coding sequence is TGTGCCAGCGCCAGACAGGGGGTTGGCAATCAGCCCCAGCATTTT.

The chain recombines TRBV6-2 or TRBV6-3 with TRBJ1-1, with 8 bases aligning to TRBD1. CDR3 length equals 16 residues. V shed 6 bases and J 2 bases; nucleotides not matched to a gene: 11. In germline, CDR1 is MNHEY, CDR2 SVGEGT. This CDR3 reads CASRPSTGAFNTEAFF. The DNA of the CDR3 is TGTGCCAGCAGACCCTCGACAGGGGCGTTTAACACTGAAGCTTTCTTT.

The chain couples TRBV5-4 to TRBJ2-5; D ambiguous. The CDR3 sequence is 13 residues long. Germline loops: CDR1 SGHNT, CDR2 YYREEE (reference sequence). V lost 4 bases and J 0 bases, leaving 7 bases between the germline ends. The CDR3 sequence is CASSHPNQETQYF. The CDR3 DNA reads as TGTGCCAGCAGCCACCCGAACCAAGAGACCCAGTACTTC.